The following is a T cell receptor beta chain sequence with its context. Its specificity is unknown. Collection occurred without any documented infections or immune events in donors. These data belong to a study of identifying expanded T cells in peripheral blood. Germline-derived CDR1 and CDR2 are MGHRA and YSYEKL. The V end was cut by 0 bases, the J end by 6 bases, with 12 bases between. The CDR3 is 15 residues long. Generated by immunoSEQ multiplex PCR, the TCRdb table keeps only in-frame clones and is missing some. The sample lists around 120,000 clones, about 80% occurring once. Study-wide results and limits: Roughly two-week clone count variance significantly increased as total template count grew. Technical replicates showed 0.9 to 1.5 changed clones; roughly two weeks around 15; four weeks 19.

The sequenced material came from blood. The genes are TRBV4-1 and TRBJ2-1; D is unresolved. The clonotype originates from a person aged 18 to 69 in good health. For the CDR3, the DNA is TGCGCCAGCAGCCAAGAACAGTACACCACCAATGAGCAGTTCTTC. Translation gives CASSQEQYTTNEQFF.